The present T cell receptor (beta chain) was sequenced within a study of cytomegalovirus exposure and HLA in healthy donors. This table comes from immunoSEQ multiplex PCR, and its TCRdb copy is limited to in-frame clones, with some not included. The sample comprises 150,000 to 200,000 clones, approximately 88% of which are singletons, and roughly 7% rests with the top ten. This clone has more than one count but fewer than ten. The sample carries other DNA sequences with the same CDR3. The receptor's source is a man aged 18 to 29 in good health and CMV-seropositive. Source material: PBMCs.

Written as DNA, the CDR3 is TGTGCCATCAGCGACAGCTCCTACGAGCAGTACTTC. Protein product: CAISDSSYEQYF. This rearrangement joins TRBV10-3 to TRBJ2-7; tentative D call: TRBD1 (5 bases). Trimming took 6 bases from V and 0 from J, leaving 6 bases between them. Germline CDR1 and CDR2: ENHRY and SYGVKD. CDR3 length: 12 amino acids.